A single sample is the source of the 8 T cell receptor beta chains below, sequenced in a study of tumor-infiltrating lymphocytes in primary liver carcinoma. Germline DNA was extracted alongside blood RNA, which was obtained from unsorted whole blood. From approximately 0.5 ug of total RNA, TCR beta-specific cDNA was reverse-transcribed using a constant-region primer. Sequencing libraries for TCR beta derived from three nested multiplex PCR rounds that used slightly modified ARM-PCR. It was with TRBV1-TRBV30 forward primers and a C-beta reverse primer that the first two PCR rounds were run, at approximately 9 cycles each. In TCRdb, the multiplex PCR reads were re-called with MiXCR into one record per CDR3 protein. This sample has about 200,000 distinct CDR3 sequences, with roughly 61% found just once. The material sequenced was peripheral blood. Receptors originate from an older woman with primary liver carcinoma and hepatitis B virus infection.

A remark on this clonotype: Being one base from a much bigger clone, this may be a read error. In this CDR3 the conserved last residue, phenylalanine or tryptophan, is missing, so a read error is likely. This chain joins TRBV2 and TRBJ1-5, with TRBD1 as a possible D gene (6 bases). The CDR3 loop spans 13 amino acids. Germline V gene data show CDR1 as SNHLY and CDR2 as FYNNEI. Trimming took 4 bases from V and 4 from J, leaving 8 bases between them. CDR3 sequence reads: CASSAQGNQPQHL. CDR3 in DNA: TGTGCCAGCAGTGCACAGGGAAATCAGCCCCAGCATCTT.

On this clonotype itself: At one end, the junction sequence differs from germline, possibly due to a read error. This chain links TRBV4-1 with TRBJ1-1; TRBD1 matches 9 bases. This CDR3 has 14 residues. Germline V gives CDR1 MGHRA, CDR2 YSYEKL. CDR3 protein: CVSSQGQGSSEAFF. In DNA form, the CDR3 reads TGCGTCAGCAGTCAGGGACAGGGCAGTTCTGAAGCTTTCTTT.

The V and J genes are TRBV12-3 or TRBV12-4 and TRBJ2-7, with TRBD1 matching over 7 bases. The length of the CDR3 is 15 residues. The V gene end was trimmed by 4 bases and the J gene end by 2 bases; junction bases not matched to a gene: 8. The CDR3 loop reads CASSSVKRGPYEQYF. The CDR3 DNA follows: TGTGCCAGCAGTTCCGTCAAGAGGGGGCCCTACGAGCAGTACTTC.

This rearrangement joins TRBV5-4 to TRBJ2-7; D might be TRBD2 (6 bases). Germline V gene lookup returns CDR1 SGHNT and CDR2 YYREEE (reference sequence). This CDR3 is built from 15 residues. Trimming pared 3 bases from V and 2 bases from J, leaving 15 bases between. The CDR3 spells CASSSRGRPPYEQYF. Written as DNA, the CDR3 is TGTGCCAGCAGCTCCAGAGGGAGGCCCCCCTACGAGCAGTACTTC.

This chain uses TRBV4-1 with TRBJ1-3, with a tentative D call TRBD1 (5 bases). V lost 2 bases, J lost 0 bases, and 11 bases lay in between. CDR1 MGHRA and CDR2 YSYEKL come from the germline V gene. The CDR3 runs 16 residues. The CDR3 is CASSQLGVDSGNTIYF. The CDR3 coding sequence is TGCGCCAGCAGCCAACTAGGGGTAGACTCTGGAAACACCATATATTTT.

A remark on this clonotype: This sequence may be a read error, since a much larger clone differs from it by one base. V usage is TRBV10-3 and J usage is TRBJ2-1, with TRBD2 identical over 13 bases. Germline V CDR1 and CDR2: ENHRY, SYGVKD. The junction had 6 bases not matched to a gene; V was cut back by 5 bases and J by 5 bases. This CDR3 is built from 16 residues. DNA of the CDR3: TGTGCCATCAGTAGACTAGCGGGAGGAGGGGACAATGAGCAGTTCTTC. Its translation: CAISRLAGGGDNEQFF.

This clonotype has at least ten counts. The chain has TRBV5-6 and TRBJ1-6, with unresolved D. From germline, CDR1 is SGHDT and CDR2 YYEEEE. The V end was cut by 1 base, the J end by 0 bases, with 5 bases between. The CDR3 sequence is 15 residues long. The CDR3, as DNA: TGTGCCAGCAGCTTGTTCGGCTCCTATAATTCACCCCTCCACTTT. This codes for CASSLFGSYNSPLHF.

A few counts support this clonotype. This chain joins TRBV6-5 and TRBJ1-1; maybe TRBD1 (5 bases). CDR1 MNHEY and CDR2 SVGAGI come from the germline V gene. The CDR3 is 15 residues long. V dropped 10 bases and J dropped 4 bases, with 22 bases sitting between them. Here the CDR3 DNA reads TGTGCCACCATTCCTTCAGGGCTGAGGGGCACTGAAGCTTTCTTT. The encoded protein is CATIPSGLRGTEAFF.